This TCR beta chain comes out of a study of shared T cell receptors in the human thymus. Looked up from germline, CDR1 is LNHNV and CDR2 is YYDKDF (reference sequence). V was clipped by 1 base and J by 0 bases, with 11 bases between them. CDR3 length: 16 amino acids. Here immunoSEQ multiplex PCR was the method, and the copy in TCRdb shows in-frame clones only, minus some. The sample holds about 380,000 clones, 85% to 95% seen once. The receptor was derived from a human donor. V gene TRBV15 combines with J gene TRBJ2-3, with unresolved D. Input material: thymocytes. CDR3 region: CATSRGQQSSTDTQYF. The CDR3 DNA follows: TGTGCCACCAGCAGAGGTCAGCAGTCTAGCACAGATACGCAGTATTTT.